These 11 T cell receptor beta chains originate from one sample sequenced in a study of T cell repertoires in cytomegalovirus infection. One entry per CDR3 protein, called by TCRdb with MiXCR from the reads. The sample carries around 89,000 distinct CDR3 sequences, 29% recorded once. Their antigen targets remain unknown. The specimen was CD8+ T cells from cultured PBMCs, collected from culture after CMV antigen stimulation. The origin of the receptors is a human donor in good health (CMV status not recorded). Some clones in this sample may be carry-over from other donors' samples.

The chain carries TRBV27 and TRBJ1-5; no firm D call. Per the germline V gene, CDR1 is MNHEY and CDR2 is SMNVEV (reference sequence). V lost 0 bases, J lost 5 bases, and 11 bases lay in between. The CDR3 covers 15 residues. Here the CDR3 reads CASSLSWAPDQPQHF. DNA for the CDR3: TGTGCCAGCAGTTTATCATGGGCTCCTGATCAGCCCCAGCATTTT.

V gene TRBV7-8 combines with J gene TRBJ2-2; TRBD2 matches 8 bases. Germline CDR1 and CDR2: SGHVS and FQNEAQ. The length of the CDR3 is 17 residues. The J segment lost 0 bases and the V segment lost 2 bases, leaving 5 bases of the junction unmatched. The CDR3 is CASSLIGGGPNTGELFF. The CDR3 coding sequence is TGTGCCAGCAGCTTAATCGGGGGGGGCCCGAACACCGGGGAGCTGTTTTTT. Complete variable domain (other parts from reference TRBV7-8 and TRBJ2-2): GAGVSQSPRYKVAKRGQDVALRCDPISGHVSLFWYQQALGQGPEFLTYFQNEAQLDKSGLPSDRFFAERPEGSVSTLKIQRTQQEDSAVYLCASSLIGGGPNTGELFFGEGSRLTVL.

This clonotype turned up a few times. This CDR3 reads CASSLPPGQGNTGELFF. The CDR3 bases are TGTGCCAGCAGCTTACCCCCGGGACAGGGGAACACCGGGGAGCTGTTTTTT. The gene calls are TRBV7-8 and TRBJ2-2; 9 nucleotides align to TRBD1. Germline V gene data show CDR1 as SGHVS and CDR2 as FQNEAQ. Trimming cost V 2 bases and J 1 base; bases outside gene matches: 5. The CDR3 has 17 amino acids.

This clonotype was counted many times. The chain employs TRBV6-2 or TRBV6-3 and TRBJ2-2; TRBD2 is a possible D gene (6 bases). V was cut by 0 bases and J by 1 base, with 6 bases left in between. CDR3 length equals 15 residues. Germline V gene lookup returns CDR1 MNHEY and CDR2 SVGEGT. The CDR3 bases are TGTGCCAGCAGTTACTCGGGACTGAACACCGGGGAGCTGTTTTTT. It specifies CASSYSGLNTGELFF.

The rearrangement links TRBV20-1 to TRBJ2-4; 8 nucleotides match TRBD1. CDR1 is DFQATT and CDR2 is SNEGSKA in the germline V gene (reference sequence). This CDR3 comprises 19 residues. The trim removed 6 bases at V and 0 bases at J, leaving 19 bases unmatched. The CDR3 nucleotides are TGCAGTGCCATACATTGGACAGGGCCCAGGGGCCTAGCCAAAAACATTCAGTACTTC. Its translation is CSAIHWTGPRGLAKNIQYF.

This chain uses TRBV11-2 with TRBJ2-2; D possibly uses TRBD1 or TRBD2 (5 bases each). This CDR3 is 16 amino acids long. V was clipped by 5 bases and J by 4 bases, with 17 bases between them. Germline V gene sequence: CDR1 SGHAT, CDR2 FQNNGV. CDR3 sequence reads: CASSPGPGTATGELFF. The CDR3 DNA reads TGTGCCAGCAGCCCAGGTCCAGGGACGGCCACCGGGGAGCTGTTTTTT.

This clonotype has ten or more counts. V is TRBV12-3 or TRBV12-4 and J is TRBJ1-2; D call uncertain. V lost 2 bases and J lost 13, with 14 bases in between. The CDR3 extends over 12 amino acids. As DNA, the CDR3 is TGTGCCAGCAGTTTACCGGGGTCGGGCCGCACCTTC. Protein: CASSLPGSGRTF.

CDR3 residues: CASSLVAGEGNTIYF. DNA of the CDR3: TGTGCCAGCAGCTTAGTAGCCGGGGAAGGAAACACCATATATTTT. The chain joins TRBV7-9 to TRBJ1-3; unclear D gene. There are 15 residues in the CDR3. V lost 1 base to trimming and J lost 4 bases, with 11 bases between them. Germline values: CDR1 SEHNR, CDR2 FQNEAQ (reference sequence).

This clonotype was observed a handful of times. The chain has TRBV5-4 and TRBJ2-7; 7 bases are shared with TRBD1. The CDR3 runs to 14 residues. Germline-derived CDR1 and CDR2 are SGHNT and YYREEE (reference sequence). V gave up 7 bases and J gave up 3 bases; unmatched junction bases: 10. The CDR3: CASGFQGEIYEQYF. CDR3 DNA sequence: TGTGCCAGCGGATTCCAGGGGGAAATCTACGAGCAGTACTTC.

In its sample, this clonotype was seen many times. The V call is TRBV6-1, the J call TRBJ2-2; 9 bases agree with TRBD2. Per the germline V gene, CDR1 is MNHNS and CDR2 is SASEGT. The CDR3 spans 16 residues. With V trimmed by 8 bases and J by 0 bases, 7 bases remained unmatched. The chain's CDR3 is CASRVAGGANTGELFF. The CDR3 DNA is TGTGCCAGCCGGGTCGCGGGGGGGGCGAACACCGGGGAGCTGTTTTTT.

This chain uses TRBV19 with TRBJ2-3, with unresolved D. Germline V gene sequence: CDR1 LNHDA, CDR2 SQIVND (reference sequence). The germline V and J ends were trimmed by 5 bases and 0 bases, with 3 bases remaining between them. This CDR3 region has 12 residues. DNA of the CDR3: TGTGCCAGTAGTTACAGCACAGATACGCAGTATTTT. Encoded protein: CASSYSTDTQYF.